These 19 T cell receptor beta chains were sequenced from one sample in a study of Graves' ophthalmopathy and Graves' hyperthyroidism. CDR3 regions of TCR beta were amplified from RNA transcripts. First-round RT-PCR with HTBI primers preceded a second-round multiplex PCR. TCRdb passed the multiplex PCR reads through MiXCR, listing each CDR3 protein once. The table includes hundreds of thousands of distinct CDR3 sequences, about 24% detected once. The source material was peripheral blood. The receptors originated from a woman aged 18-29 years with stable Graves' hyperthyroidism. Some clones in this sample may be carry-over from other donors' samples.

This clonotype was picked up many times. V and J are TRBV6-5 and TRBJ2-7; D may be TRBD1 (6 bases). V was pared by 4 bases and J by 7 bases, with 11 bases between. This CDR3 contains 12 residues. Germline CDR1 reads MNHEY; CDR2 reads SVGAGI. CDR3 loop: CASSSTGQEQYF. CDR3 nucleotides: TGTGCCAGCAGTTCCACAGGGCAGGAGCAGTACTTC.

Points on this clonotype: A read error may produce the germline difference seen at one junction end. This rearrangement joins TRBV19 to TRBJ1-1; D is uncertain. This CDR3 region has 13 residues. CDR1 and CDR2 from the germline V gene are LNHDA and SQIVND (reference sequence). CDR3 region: CASSRTGNAEAFF. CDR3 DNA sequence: TGTGCCAGTAGTCGGACCGGGAACGCTGAAGCTTTCTTT.

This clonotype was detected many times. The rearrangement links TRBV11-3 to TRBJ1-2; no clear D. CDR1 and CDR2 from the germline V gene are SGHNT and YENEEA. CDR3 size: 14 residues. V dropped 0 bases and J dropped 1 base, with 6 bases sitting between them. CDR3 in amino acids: CASSLEVGNYGYTF. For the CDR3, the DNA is TGTGCCAGCAGCTTAGAAGTGGGTAACTATGGCTACACCTTC.

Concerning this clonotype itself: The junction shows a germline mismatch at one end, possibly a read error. The CDR3 protein is CSSSLSGAEQYF. Written as DNA, the CDR3 is TGTTCCAGCAGTTTGTCCGGGGCTGAGCAGTACTTC. This chain joins TRBV27 and TRBJ2-7, with D perhaps matching TRBD1 or TRBD2 (5 bases each). CDR3 size: 12 residues. The germline V gene encodes CDR1 MNHEY and CDR2 SMNVEV (reference sequence).

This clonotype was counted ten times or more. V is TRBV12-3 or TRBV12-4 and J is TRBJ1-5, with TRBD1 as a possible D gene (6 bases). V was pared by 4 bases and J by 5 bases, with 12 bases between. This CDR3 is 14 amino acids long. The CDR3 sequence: CASSSEQGYQPQHF. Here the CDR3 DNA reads TGTGCCAGCAGTTCCGAACAGGGCTATCAGCCCCAGCATTTT.

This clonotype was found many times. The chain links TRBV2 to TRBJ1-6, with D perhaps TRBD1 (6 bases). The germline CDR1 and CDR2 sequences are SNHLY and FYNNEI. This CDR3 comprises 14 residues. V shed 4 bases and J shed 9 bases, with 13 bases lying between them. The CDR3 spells CASSARDIPSPLHF. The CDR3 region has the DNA TGTGCCAGCAGTGCTCGGGACATTCCTTCACCCCTCCACTTT.

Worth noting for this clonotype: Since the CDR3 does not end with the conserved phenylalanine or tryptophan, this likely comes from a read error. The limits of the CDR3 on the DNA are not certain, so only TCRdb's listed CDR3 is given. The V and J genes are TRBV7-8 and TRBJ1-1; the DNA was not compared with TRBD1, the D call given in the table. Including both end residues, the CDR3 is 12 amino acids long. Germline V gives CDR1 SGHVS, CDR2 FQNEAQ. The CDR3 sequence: CASSLTGAEACL.

The CDR3 sequence is CASSRKKGTEAFF. CDR3 coding DNA: TGTGCCAGCAGCCGAAAAAAGGGGACTGAAGCTTTCTTT. The chain employs TRBV12-3 or TRBV12-4 and TRBJ1-1, with D possibly being TRBD1 (5 bases). The V end was cut by 6 bases, the J end by 5 bases, with 13 bases between. The CDR3 is 13 residues long.

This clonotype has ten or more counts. This chain's CDR3 is CSARESGTGDTEAFF. As DNA, the CDR3 is TGCAGTGCTAGAGAGTCAGGGACAGGGGACACTGAAGCTTTCTTT. The V and J genes are TRBV20-1 and TRBJ1-1; TRBD1 aligns across 10 bases. The V and J ends lost 0 bases and 3 bases, in that order; junction bases with no gene match: 4. The germline CDR1 and CDR2 sequences are DFQATT and SNEGSKA (reference sequence). The CDR3 sequence is 15 residues long.

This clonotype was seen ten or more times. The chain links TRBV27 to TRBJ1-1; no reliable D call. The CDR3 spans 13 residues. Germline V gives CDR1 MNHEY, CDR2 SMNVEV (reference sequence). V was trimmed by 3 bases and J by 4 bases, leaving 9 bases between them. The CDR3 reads CASSLPDGTEAFF. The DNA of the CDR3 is TGTGCCAGCAGTTTGCCCGACGGCACTGAAGCTTTCTTT.

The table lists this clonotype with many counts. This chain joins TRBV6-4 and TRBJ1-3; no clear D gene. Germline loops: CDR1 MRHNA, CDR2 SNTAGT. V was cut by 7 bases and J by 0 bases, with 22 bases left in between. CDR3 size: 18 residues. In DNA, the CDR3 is TGTGCCAGCACCCAATCACCTCTGCTTAGTAGCTCTGGAAACACCATATATTTT. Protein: CASTQSPLLSSSGNTIYF.

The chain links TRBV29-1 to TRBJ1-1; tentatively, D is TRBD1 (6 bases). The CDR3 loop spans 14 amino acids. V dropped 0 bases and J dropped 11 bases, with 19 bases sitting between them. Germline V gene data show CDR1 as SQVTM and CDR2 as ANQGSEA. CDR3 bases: TGCAGCGTTGAAGATCTTCAACAGGGAGGGTTCGCTTTCTTT. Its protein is CSVEDLQQGGFAFF.

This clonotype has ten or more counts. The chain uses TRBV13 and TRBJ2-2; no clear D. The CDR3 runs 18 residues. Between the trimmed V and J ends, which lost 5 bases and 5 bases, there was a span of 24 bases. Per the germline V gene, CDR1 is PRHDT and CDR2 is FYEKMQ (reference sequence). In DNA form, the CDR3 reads TGTGCCAGCAGCCCCATCCCCGCCCACAGCCCGCGGACCGGGGAGCTGTTTTTT. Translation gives CASSPIPAHSPRTGELFF.

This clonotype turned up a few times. CDR3 loop: CASSLSPGEAGYTF. In nucleotides, the CDR3 is TGTGCCAGCAGTTTATCGCCCGGGGAGGCTGGCTACACCTTC. The chain has TRBV27 and TRBJ1-2, with no clear D. V lost 0 bases to trimming and J lost 7 bases, with 12 bases between them. The germline V gene has CDR1 MNHEY and CDR2 SMNVEV (reference sequence). The CDR3 has 14 residues.

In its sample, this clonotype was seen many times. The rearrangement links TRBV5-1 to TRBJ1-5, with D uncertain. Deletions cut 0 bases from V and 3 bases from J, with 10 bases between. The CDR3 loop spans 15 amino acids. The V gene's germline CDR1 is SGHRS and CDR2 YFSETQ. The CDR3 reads CASSLDSSPNQPQHF. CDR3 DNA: TGCGCCAGCAGCTTGGACTCTTCCCCCAATCAGCCCCAGCATTTT.

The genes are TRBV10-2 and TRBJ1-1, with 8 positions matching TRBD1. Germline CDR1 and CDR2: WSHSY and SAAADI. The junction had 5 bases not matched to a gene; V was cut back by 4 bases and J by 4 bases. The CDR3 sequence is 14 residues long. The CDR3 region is CASSGGQGITEAFF. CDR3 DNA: TGCGCCAGCAGTGGCGGACAGGGTATCACTGAAGCTTTCTTT.

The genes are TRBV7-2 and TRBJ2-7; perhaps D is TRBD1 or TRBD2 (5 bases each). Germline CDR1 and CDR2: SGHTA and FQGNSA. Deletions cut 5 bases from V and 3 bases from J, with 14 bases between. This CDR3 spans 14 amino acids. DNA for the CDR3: TGTGCCAGCAGCCCCCGGGACGGGGACTACGAGCAGTACTTC. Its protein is CASSPRDGDYEQYF.

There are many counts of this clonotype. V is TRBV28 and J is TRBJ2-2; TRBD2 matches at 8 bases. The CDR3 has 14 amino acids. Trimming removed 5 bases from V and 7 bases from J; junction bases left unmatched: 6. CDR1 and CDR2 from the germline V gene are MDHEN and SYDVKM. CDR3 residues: CASSISGNVGELFF. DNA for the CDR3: TGTGCCAGCAGTATTAGCGGGAATGTCGGGGAGCTGTTTTTT. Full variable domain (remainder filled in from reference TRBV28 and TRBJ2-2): DVKVTQSSRYLVKRTGEKVFLECVQDMDHENMFWYRQDPGLGLRLIYFSYDVKMKEKGDIPEGYSVSREKKERFSLILESASTNQTSMYLCASSISGNVGELFFGEGSRLTVL.

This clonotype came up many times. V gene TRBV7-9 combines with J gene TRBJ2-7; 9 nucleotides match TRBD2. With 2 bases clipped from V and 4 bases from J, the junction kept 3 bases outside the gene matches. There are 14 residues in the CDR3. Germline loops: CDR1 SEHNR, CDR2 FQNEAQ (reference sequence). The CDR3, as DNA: TGTGCCAGCAGCTTACTAGCGGGGTGGTACGAGCAGTACTTC. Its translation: CASSLLAGWYEQYF.